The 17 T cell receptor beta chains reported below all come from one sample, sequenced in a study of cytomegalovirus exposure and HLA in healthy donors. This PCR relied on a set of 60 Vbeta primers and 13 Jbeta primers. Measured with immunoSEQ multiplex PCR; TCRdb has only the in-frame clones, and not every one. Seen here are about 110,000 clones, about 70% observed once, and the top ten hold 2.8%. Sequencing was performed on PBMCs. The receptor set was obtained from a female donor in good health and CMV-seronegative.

The CDR3 DNA reads TGTGCCAGCAGCCCGGGAGGGAGCACAGATACGCAGTATTTT. Translation: CASSPGGSTDTQYF. The rearrangement joins TRBV4-2 to TRBJ2-3; TRBD2 matches 8 bases. CDR3 size: 14 residues. Trimming took 4 bases from V and 0 from J; bases not matched to a gene: 0. The germline gives CDR1 LGHNA, CDR2 YNFKEQ.

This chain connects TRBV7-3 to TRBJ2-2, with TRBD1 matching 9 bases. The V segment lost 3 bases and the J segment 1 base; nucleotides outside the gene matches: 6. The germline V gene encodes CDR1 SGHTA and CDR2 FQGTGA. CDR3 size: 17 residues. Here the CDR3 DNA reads TGTGCCAGCAGCTTGGGATACAGGGGGCGGAACACCGGGGAGCTGTTTTTT. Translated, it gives CASSLGYRGRNTGELFF.

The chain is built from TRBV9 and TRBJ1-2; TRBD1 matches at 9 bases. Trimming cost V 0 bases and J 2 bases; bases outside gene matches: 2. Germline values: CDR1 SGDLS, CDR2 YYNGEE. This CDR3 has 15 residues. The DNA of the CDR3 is TGTGCCAGCAGCGTAGGGGGACAGGGAAACTATGGCTACACCTTC. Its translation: CASSVGGQGNYGYTF.

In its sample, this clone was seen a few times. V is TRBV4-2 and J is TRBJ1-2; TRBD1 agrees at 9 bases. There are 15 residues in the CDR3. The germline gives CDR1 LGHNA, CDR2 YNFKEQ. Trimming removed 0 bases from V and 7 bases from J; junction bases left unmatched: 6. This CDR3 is CASSQEVGQGFGYTF. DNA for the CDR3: TGTGCCAGCAGCCAAGAGGTGGGACAGGGTTTTGGCTACACCTTC.

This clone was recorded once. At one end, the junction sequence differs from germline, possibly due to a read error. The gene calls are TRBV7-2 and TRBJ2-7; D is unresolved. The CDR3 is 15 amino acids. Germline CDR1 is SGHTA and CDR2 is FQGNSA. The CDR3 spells CASSLGPGDSYEQYF. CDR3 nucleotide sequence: TGTGCCAGCAGTTTAGGCCCAGGTGATTCCTACGAGCAGTACTTC.

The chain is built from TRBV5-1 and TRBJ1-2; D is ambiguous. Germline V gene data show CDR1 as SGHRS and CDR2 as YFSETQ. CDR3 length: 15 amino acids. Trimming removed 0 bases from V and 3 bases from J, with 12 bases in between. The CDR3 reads CASSLGGFRDYGYTF. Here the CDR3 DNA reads TGCGCCAGCAGCTTGGGAGGGTTTCGGGACTATGGCTACACCTTC. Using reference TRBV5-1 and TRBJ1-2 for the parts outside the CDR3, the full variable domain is KAGVTQTPRYLIKTRGQQVTLSCSPISGHRSVSWYQQTPGQGLQFLFEYFSETQRNKGNFPGRFSGRQFSNSRSEMNVSTLELGDSALYLCASSLGGFRDYGYTFGSGTRLTVV.

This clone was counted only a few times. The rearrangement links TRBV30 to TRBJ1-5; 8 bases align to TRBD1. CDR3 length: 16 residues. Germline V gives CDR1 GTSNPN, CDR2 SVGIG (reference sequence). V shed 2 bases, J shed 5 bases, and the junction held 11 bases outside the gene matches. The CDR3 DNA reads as TGTGCCTGGAGTCCCCCTCCCGGGACAGGTTATCAGCCCCAGCATTTT. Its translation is CAWSPPPGTGYQPQHF. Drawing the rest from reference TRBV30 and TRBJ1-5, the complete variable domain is SQTIHQWPATLVQPVGSPLSLECTVEGTSNPNLYWYRQAAGRGLQLLFYSVGIGQISSEVPQNLSASRPQDRQFILSSKKLLLSDSGFYLCAWSPPPGTGYQPQHFGDGTRLSIL.

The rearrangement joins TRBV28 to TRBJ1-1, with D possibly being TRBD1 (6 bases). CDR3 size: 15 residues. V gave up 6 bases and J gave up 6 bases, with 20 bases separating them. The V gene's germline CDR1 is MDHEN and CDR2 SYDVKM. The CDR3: CASRTTGSEVAEAFF. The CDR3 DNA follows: TGTGCCAGCAGGACCACAGGGAGTGAGGTCGCTGAAGCTTTCTTT.

Here the CDR3 reads CASSSAGGRETQYF. The DNA of the CDR3 is TGTGCCAGCAGCTCCGCGGGAGGAAGGGAGACCCAGTACTTC. This chain joins TRBV13 and TRBJ2-5; 8 bases are shared with TRBD2. Germline assignment: CDR1 PRHDT and CDR2 FYEKMQ (reference sequence). This CDR3 spans 14 amino acids. V was pared by 4 bases and J by 5 bases, with 6 bases of the junction left unmatched.

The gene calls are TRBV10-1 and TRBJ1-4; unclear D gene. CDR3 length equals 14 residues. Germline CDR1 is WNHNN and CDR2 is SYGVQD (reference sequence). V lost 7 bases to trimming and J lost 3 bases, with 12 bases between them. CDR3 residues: CASTPPGANEKLFF. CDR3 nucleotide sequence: TGCGCCAGCACTCCGCCCGGGGCTAATGAAAAACTGTTTTTT.

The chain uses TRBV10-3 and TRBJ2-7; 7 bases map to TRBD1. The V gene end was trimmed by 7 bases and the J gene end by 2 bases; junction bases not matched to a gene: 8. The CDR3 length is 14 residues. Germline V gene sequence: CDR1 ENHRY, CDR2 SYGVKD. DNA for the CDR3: TGTGCCATCAAACCGGGACAGCACACCTACGAGCAGTACTTC. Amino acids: CAIKPGQHTYEQYF.

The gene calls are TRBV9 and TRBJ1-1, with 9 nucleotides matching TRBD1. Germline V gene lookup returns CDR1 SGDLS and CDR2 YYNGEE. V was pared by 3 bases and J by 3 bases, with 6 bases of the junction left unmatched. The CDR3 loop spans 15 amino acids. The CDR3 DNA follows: TGTGCCAGCAGCGCCCGGGGACAGGGATACACTGAAGCTTTCTTT. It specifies CASSARGQGYTEAFF.

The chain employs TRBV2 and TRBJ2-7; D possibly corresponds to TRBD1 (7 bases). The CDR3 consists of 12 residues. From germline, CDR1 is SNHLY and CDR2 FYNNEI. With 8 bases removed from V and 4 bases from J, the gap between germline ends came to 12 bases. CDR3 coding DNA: TGTGCCAGCGGGGCAGGGGGGTACGAGCAGTACTTC. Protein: CASGAGGYEQYF.

In DNA form, the CDR3 reads TGTGCCATCAGTGTGACAGGGCCGAACACTGAAGCTTTCTTT. Its protein product is CAISVTGPNTEAFF. The chain uses TRBV10-3 and TRBJ1-1, with 7 bases aligning to TRBD1. CDR3 size: 14 residues. In germline, CDR1 is ENHRY, CDR2 SYGVKD. V shed 4 bases and J 1 base; nucleotides not matched to a gene: 3.

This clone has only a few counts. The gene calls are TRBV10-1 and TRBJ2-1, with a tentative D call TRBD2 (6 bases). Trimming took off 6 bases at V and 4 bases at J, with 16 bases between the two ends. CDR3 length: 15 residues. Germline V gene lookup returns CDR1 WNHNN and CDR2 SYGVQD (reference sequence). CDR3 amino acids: CASSPLRGSYNEQFF. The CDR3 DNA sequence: TGCGCCAGCAGCCCCCTACGGGGGTCATACAATGAGCAGTTCTTC.

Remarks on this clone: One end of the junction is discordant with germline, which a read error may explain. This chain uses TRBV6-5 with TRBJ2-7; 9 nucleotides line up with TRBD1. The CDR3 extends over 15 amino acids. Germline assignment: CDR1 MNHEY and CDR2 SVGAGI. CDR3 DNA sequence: TGTGCCAGCAGCTACTCCCGGGACAGGGTATACGAGCAGTACTTC. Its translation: CASSYSRDRVYEQYF.

The CDR3: CASSQGGTGGYEQYF. In DNA form, the CDR3 reads TGTGCCAGCAGCCAAGGTGGCACAGGGGGCTACGAGCAGTACTTC. This chain links TRBV4-2 with TRBJ2-7; TRBD1 agrees at 8 bases. The germline V gene encodes CDR1 LGHNA and CDR2 YNFKEQ. This CDR3 region has 15 residues. V dropped 1 base and J dropped 3; count of bases not matched to a gene: 5.